A single T cell receptor (beta chain) is shown here with its context. Relapse was seen in all patients after autologous stem cell transplantation, and brentuximab vedotin exposure was variable. The sample belongs to a study of PD-1 blockade in classical Hodgkin lymphoma. Only in-frame clones appear in the TCRdb table, and some are missing; sequencing was by immunoSEQ multiplex PCR. The sample includes 60,000 or so clones, 90% of them seen just once. Sequencing used peripheral blood mononuclear cells (PBMCs), obtained at baseline. This receptor was obtained from a human donor with classical Hodgkin lymphoma.

The CDR3 nucleotides are TGTGCCAGTAGTACCAATGGGGCCGGGTGGGATGAGCAGTTCTTC. Amino acids: CASSTNGAGWDEQFF. This chain joins TRBV19 and TRBJ2-1, with D perhaps TRBD1 (5 bases). The CDR3 contains 15 residues. Germline V gene sequence: CDR1 LNHDA, CDR2 SQIVND (reference sequence). The V gene lost 4 bases and the J gene lost 8 bases, with 18 bases spanning the gap.